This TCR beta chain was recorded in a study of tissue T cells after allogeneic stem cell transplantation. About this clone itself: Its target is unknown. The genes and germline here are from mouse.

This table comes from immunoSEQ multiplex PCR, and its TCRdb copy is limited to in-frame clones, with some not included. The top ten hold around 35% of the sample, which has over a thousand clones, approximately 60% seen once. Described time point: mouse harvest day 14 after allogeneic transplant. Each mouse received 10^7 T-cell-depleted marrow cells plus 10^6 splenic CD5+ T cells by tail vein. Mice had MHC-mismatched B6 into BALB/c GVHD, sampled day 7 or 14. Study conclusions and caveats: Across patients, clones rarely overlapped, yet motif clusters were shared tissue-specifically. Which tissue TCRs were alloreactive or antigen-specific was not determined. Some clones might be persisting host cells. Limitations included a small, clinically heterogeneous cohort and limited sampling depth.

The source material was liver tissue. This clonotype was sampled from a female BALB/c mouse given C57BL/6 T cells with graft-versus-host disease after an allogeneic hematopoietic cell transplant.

Partial CDR3 DNA: TGTGCCAGCAGTCGGGACAGCTCAAACTCCGACTACACC. Its protein product is CASSRDSSNSDYT. The whole CDR3 reads CASSRDSSNSDYTF. The chain combines TRBV26 with TRBJ1-2, with 7 positions matching TRBD1. The CDR3 is cut off 1 residue early in the read; its end comes from the germline J gene. Trimming at V came to 4 bases and at J to 0 bases, leaving 2 bases not matched to a gene. The CDR3 totals 14 residues. Looked up from germline, CDR1 is KGHPV and CDR2 is FQNQEV (reference sequence).